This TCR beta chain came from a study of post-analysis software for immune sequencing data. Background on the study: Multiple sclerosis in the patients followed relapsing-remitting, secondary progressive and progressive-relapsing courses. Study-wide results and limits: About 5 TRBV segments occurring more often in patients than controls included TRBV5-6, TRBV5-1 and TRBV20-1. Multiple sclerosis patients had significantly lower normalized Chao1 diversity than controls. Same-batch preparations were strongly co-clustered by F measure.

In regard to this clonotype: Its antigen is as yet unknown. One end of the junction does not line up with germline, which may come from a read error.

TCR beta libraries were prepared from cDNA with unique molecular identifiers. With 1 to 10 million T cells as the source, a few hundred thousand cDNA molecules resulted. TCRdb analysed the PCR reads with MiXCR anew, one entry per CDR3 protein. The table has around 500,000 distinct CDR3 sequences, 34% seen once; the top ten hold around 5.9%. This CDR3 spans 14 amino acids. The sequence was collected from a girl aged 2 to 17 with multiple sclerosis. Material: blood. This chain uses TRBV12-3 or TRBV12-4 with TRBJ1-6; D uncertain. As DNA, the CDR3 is TGTGCCAGCAGCCCTGACTCTTCCAATTCACCCCCCCACTTT. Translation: CASSPDSSNSPPHF.